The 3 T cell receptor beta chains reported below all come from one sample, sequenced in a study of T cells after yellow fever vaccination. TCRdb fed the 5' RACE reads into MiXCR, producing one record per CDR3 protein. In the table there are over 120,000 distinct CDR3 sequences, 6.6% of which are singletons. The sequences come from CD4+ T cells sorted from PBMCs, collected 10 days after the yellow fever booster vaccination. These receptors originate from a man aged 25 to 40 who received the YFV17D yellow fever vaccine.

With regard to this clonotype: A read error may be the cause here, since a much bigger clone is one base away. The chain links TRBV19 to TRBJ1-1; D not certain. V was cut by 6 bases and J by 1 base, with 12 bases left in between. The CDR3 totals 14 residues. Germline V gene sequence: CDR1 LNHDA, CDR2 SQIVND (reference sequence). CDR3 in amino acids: CASRIRKENTEAFF. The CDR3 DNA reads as TGTGCCAGTAGGATCAGGAAAGAGAACACTGAAGCTTTCTTT.

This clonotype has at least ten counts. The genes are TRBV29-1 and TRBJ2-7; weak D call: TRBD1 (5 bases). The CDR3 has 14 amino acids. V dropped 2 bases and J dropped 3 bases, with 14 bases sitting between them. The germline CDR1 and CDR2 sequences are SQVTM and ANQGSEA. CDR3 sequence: CSVERIGDNYEQYF. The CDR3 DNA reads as TGCAGCGTTGAAAGGATAGGGGATAACTACGAGCAGTACTTC.

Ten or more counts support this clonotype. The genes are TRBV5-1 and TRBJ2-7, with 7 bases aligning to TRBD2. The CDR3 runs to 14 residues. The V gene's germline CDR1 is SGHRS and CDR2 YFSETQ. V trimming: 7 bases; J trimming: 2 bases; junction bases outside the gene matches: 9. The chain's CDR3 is CASGPHAGAYEQYF. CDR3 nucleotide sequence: TGCGCCAGCGGCCCCCACGCGGGAGCCTACGAGCAGTACTTC.